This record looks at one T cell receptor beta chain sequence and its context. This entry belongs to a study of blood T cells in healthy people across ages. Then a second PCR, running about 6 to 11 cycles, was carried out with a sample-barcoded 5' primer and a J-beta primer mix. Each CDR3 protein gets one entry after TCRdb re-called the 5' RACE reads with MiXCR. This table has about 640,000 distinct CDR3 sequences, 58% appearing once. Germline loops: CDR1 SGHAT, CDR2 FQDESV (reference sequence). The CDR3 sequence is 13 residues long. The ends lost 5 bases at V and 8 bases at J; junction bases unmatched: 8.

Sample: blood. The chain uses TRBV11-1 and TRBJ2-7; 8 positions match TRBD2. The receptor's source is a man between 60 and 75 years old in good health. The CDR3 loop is CASSVGSGGQQYF. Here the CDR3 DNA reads TGTGCCAGCAGCGTAGGTTCGGGGGGGCAGCAGTACTTC.